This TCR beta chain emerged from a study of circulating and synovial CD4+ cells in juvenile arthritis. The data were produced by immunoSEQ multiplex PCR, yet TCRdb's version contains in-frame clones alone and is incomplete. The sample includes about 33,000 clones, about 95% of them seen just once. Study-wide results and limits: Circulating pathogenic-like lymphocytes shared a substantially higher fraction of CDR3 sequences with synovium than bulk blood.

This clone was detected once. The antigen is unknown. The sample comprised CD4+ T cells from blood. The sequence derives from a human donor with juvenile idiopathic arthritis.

The CDR3 coding sequence is TGTGCCAGCACCGAGAATCTGAACACCGGGGAGCTGTTTTTT. Translating gives CASTENLNTGELFF. The rearrangement joins TRBV6-4 to TRBJ2-2, with D uncertain. The germline CDR1 and CDR2 sequences are MRHNA and SNTAGT. Trimming took off 7 bases at V and 1 base at J, with 10 bases between the two ends. The CDR3 length is 14 residues.